Here is one T cell receptor beta chain with its context. This clone was recorded once. It has no known antigen specificity. Within one base of it there is no much larger clone, and no base qualities were kept. The CDR3 regions of human TCRbeta chains were analyzed by immunosequencing. From the authors' description of their analysis: TCRs in the repertoires were matched against a reference library of SARS-CoV-2-specific TCRs that had been generated with the MIRA antigen-specificity platform. Breadth meant the fraction of unique TCRs that were SARS-CoV-2-associated, whereas depth meant the fraction of total T cells that were SARS-CoV-2-associated. Using the MIRA data, each spike-specific TCR was mapped to the spike region that the TCR reacts to and placed in a CD4 or CD8 class. Log10-transformed breadth and depth values were compared by one-way ANOVA with Sidak's multiple comparisons tests. TCRdb provides this immuneACCESS table in a form limited to in-frame rearrangements. Some clones are lacking; in checked studies, under half of them reflect an unresolved V gene, and why the rest are absent is not known. Clone size and the V and J calls come from that table; the DNA yielded D and trimming. The sample table shows 160,000 or so clones, and 85% to 90% are seen once. The ten largest account for roughly 9.7% of the sample.

Taken from cysteine to phenylalanine, the CDR3 has 15 residues. Only the CDR3 part of the read is kept: 45 bases, read in frame from the first base. V loses 2 bases, J loses 4 bases, and the germline ends lie 14 bases apart. As encoded in the germline V gene (reference sequence), CDR1 is LNHDA while CDR2 is SQIVND. The sample originates from a study of T cell responses to AZD1222 COVID-19 vaccine (dated by TCRdb to 2020 to 2023). Concerning the study at large: A total of 240 or so trial participants underwent TCR sequencing, of whom more than 200 had received two doses of AZD1222 and 26 had received two doses of the MenACWY control vaccine. Trial participants were enrolled by age into subgroups of 18-55, 56-69 and 70-plus years, and around 150, 28 and 57 TCR-sequenced participants, respectively, were included in these subgroups. Study-wide findings and limitations: Participants were mostly white British, with more females than males. The authors suggested clonal diversity may have been underestimated. Conclusions about previously exposed vaccinees were limited because only a handful of AZD1222 recipients were SARS-CoV-2 seropositive at baseline. CD4 TCRs associated with the vaccine covered the entire spike protein, and the dominant responses were in regions 160-218 and 743-854. Spike-specific TCR breadth and depth rose significantly after two AZD1222 doses compared with day 0 and with MenACWY recipients. In the small 56-69-year group, the increase in depth fell short of significance, most likely because of low power. Because no day 14 peak-response samples were available, repertoires were characterized only after the peak T cell response. Epitopes outside the regions mutated in the B.1.351 and B.1.1.7 variants were reportedly recognized by nearly half of the unique spike-specific TCRs.

Reading the label with the study, this specimen's time point is: about 28 days (+/-7) after the second vaccine dose. AZD1222 recipients with second doses at about 4 weeks or about 12 weeks were pooled, because spike-specific TCR depth and breadth did not differ between schedules. Vaccinee samples came from UK trials COV001 and COV002, including a single-blind randomized controlled phase 2/3 trial of AZD1222 (ChAdOx1 nCoV-19) in healthy adults. For TCRbeta chain sequencing, PBMC samples were collected from trial participants at day 0 and at day 28 after the second dose. This sequence was found in an adult who received the AZD1222 COVID-19 vaccine. Sample: peripheral blood, taken 28 days after the second AZD1222 dose. The chain links TRBV19 with TRBJ2-5, with a tentative D gene TRBD1 over 6 matching bases. The sequenced DNA: TGTGCCAGTAGTATATTACTGGGGGCTGGAGAGACCCAGTACTTC. The translation is CASSILLGAGETQYF.